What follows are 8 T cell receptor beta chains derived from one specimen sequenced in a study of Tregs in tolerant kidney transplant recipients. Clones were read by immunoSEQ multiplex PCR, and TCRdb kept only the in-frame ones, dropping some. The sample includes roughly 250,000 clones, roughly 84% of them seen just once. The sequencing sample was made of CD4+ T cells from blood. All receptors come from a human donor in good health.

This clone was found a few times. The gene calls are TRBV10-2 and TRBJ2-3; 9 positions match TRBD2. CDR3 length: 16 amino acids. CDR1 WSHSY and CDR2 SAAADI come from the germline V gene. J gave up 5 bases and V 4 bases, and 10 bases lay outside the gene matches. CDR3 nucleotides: TGCGCCAGCAGTGTAATGGCGGGGGGGCCCTTAGATACGCAGTATTTT. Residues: CASSVMAGGPLDTQYF.

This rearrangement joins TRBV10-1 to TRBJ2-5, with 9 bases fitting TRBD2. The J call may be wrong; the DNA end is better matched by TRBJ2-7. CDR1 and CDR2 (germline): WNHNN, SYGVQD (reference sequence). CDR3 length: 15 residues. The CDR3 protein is CASSEGISGGYEQYF. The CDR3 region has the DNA TGCGCCAGCAGTGAAGGGATTAGCGGGGGTTACGAGCAGTACTTC.

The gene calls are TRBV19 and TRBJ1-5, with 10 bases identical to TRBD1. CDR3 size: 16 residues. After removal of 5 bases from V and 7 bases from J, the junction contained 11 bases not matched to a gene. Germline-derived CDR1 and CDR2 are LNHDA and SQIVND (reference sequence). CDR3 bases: TGTGCCAGTAGTGCAGGTTCGGGACAGGGGTACCAGCCCCAGCATTTT. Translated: CASSAGSGQGYQPQHF.

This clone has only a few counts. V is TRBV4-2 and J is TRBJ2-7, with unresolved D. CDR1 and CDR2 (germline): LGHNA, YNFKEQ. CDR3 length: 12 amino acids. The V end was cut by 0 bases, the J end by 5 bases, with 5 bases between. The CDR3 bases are TGTGCCAGCAGCCAAGAATGGGACGAGCAGTACTTC. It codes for CASSQEWDEQYF.

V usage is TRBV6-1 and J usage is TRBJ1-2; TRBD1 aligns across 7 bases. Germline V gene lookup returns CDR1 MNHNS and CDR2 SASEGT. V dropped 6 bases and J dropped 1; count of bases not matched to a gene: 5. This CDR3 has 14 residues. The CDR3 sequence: CASSPGQNNYGYTF. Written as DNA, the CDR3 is TGTGCCAGCAGCCCGGGACAGAATAACTATGGCTACACCTTC.

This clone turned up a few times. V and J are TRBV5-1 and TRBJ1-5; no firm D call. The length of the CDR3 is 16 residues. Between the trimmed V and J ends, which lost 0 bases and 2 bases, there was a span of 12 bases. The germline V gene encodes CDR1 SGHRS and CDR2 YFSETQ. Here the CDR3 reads CASSLGPGQGNQPQHF. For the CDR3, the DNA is TGCGCCAGCAGCTTGGGGCCAGGCCAAGGCAATCAGCCCCAGCATTTT. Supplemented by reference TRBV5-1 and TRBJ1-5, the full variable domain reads KAGVTQTPRYLIKTRGQQVTLSCSPISGHRSVSWYQQTPGQGLQFLFEYFSETQRNKGNFPGRFSGRQFSNSRSEMNVSTLELGDSALYLCASSLGPGQGNQPQHFGDGTRLSIL.

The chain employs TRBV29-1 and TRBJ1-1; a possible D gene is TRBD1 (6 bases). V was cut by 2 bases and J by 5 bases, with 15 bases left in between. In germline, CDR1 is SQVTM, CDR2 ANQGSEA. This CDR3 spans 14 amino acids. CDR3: CSVEPGAGYTEAFF. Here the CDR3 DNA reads TGCAGCGTTGAACCGGGGGCTGGGTATACTGAAGCTTTCTTT. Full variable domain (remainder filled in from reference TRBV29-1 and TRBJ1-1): SAVISQKPSRDICQRGTSLTIQCQVDSQVTMMFWYRQQPGQSLTLIATANQGSEATYESGFVIDKFPISRPNLTFSTLTVSNMSPEDSSIYLCSVEPGAGYTEAFFGQGTRLTVV.

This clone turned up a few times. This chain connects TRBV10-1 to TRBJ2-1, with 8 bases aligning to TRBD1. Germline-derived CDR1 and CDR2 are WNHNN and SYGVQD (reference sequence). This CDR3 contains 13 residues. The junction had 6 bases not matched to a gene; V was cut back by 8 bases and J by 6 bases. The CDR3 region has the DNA TGCGCCAGCGGGTTGACAGGGGCCAATGAGCAGTTCTTC. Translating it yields CASGLTGANEQFF.